Shown below are 12 T cell receptor beta chains from a single sample sequenced in a study of technical replicates of blood from several donors. Clones were sequenced by immunoSEQ multiplex PCR, and TCRdb holds only the in-frame ones, with some missing. The table shows under 95,000 clones, with 95% to 98% occurring only once. The sample taken for sequencing was T cells isolated from PBMCs. All receptors derive from a human donor in good health.

The chain is built from TRBV21-1 and TRBJ1-6; the table assigns TRBD1, which was not confirmed against the DNA. TRBV21-1 constitutes a pseudogene. This CDR3 contains 18 residues. The CDR3: CASSKARDRVSYNSPLHF. In DNA form, the CDR3 reads TGTGCCAGCAGCAAAGCGCGAGACAGGGTCAGTTATAATTCACCCCTCCACTTT.

The sample holds one count of this clone. V and J are TRBV2 and TRBJ1-2; 7 bases are a match to TRBD1. V dropped 4 bases and J dropped 4; count of bases not matched to a gene: 6. The CDR3 consists of 14 residues. The V gene's germline CDR1 is SNHLY and CDR2 FYNNEI. Here the CDR3 DNA reads TGTGCCAGCAGTGCTGGGACAGAGACCTATGGCTACACCTTC. Its translation is CASSAGTETYGYTF.

This chain joins TRBV18 and TRBJ2-7, with 10 bases aligning to TRBD1. There are 16 residues in the CDR3. The germline V gene encodes CDR1 KGHSH and CDR2 LQKENI. The ends lost 2 bases at V and 12 bases at J; junction bases unmatched: 16. CDR3 sequence reads: CASSPLALGQGTSRYF. CDR3 in DNA: TGTGCCAGCTCACCATTAGCTTTGGGACAGGGGACAAGTCGGTACTTC.

The chain employs TRBV5-8 and TRBJ2-1; D remains ambiguous. Germline assignment: CDR1 SGHTS and CDR2 YDEGEE. This CDR3 spans 16 amino acids. Trimming took 7 bases from V and 0 from J, leaving 17 bases between them. CDR3 residues: CASGEPRRSSYNEQFF. The DNA of the CDR3 is TGTGCCAGCGGCGAACCCCGGAGAAGCTCCTACAATGAGCAGTTCTTC.

This rearrangement joins TRBV5-1 to TRBJ2-3; TRBD2 aligns across 8 bases. This CDR3 spans 16 amino acids. Germline values: CDR1 SGHRS, CDR2 YFSETQ. Trimming took 0 bases from V and 4 from J; bases not matched to a gene: 7. The CDR3: CASSLGVGGASDTQYF. CDR3 bases: TGCGCCAGCAGCTTGGGAGTCGGGGGGGCTTCAGATACGCAGTATTTT.

This chain connects TRBV11-3 to TRBJ2-3; the match to TRBD1 covers 9 bases. This CDR3 comprises 16 residues. V shed 3 bases and J 0 bases; nucleotides not matched to a gene: 4. CDR1 is SGHNT and CDR2 is YENEEA in the germline V gene. CDR3 nucleotides: TGTGCCAGCAGCTTTGGGGACAGGGCAAGCACAGATACGCAGTATTTT. As protein: CASSFGDRASTDTQYF. The full variable domain, rest sourced from reference TRBV11-3 and TRBJ2-3, is EAGVVQSPRYKIIEKKQPVAFWCNPISGHNTLYWYLQNLGQGPELLIRYENEEAVDDSQLPKDRFSAERLKGVDSTLKIQPAELGDSAVYLCASSFGDRASTDTQYFGPGTRLTVL.

The rearrangement links TRBV5-1 to TRBJ2-3; a weak D match, TRBD2 (6 bases). The CDR3 has 16 residues. Germline V gene data show CDR1 as SGHRS and CDR2 as YFSETQ. V shed 5 bases and J shed 2 bases, with 18 bases lying between them. The CDR3 sequence: CASSDGSFGFTDTQYF. The DNA of the CDR3 is TGCGCCAGCAGTGACGGGAGCTTCGGGTTCACAGATACGCAGTATTTT.

The chain uses TRBV29-1 and TRBJ1-3; 12 bases line up with TRBD1. CDR3 length equals 14 residues. V lost 4 bases to trimming and J lost 4 bases; unmatched junction nucleotides: 2. Per the germline V gene, CDR1 is SQVTM and CDR2 is ANQGSEA. CDR3 DNA: TGCAGCGTTGGGGACAGGGGGCGAGGAAACACCATATATTTT. This encodes CSVGDRGRGNTIYF.

The chain is built from TRBV16 and TRBJ1-1, with D unclear. Per the germline V gene, CDR1 is KGHSY and CDR2 is FQNENV. V lost 5 bases, J lost 4 bases, and 20 bases lay in between. The CDR3 covers 16 residues. CDR3 nucleotide sequence: TGTGCCAGCAGCGCCGGGGTGTTTGGCGCGGGCACTGAAGCTTTCTTT. Translated: CASSAGVFGAGTEAFF. The full variable domain, its missing parts supplied by reference TRBV16 and TRBJ1-1, is GEEVAQTPKHLVRGEGQKAKLYCAPIKGHSYVFWYQQVLKNEFKFLISFQNENVFDETGMPKERFSAKCLPNSPCSLEIQATKLEDSAVYFCASSAGVFGAGTEAFFGQGTRLTVV.

Of note for this clone: The junction departs from the called germline gene at one end, perhaps through a read error. V gene TRBV5-1 combines with J gene TRBJ2-1; no definite D call. The V gene's germline CDR1 is SGHRS and CDR2 YFSETQ. The CDR3 loop spans 14 amino acids. This CDR3 reads CASGLDPELPISIF. The CDR3 DNA is TGCGCCAGCGGATTAGACCCGGAGTTACCGATCTCGATCTTC.

The DNA of the CDR3 is TGTGCCAGCAGTTACTACCTCGGCGGTAACTATGGCTACACCTTC. This gives the protein CASSYYLGGNYGYTF. The chain recombines TRBV6-5 with TRBJ1-2, with D uncertain. V dropped 1 base and J dropped 1 base, with 10 bases sitting between them. This CDR3 contains 15 residues. Germline V gene data show CDR1 as MNHEY and CDR2 as SVGAGI.

The chain employs TRBV6-5 and TRBJ2-7; 10 bases match TRBD2. CDR1 is MNHEY and CDR2 is SVGAGI in the germline V gene. This CDR3 has 15 amino acids. V trimming: 6 bases; J trimming: 0 bases; junction bases outside the gene matches: 5. The CDR3 here is CASRPSGGSSYEQYF. The CDR3 nucleotides are TGTGCCAGCAGACCTAGCGGGGGATCCTCCTACGAGCAGTACTTC.